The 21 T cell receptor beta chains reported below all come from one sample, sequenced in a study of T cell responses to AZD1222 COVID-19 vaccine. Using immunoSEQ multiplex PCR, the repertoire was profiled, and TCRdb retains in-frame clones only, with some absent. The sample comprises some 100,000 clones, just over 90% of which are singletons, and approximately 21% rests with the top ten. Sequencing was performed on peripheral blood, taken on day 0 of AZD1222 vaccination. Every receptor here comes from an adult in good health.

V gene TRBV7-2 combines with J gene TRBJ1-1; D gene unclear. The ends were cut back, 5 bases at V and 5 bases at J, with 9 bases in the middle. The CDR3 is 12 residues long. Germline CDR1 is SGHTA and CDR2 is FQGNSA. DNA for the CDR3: TGTGCCAGCAGCCCAGTCTGGACTGAAGCTTTCTTT. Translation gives CASSPVWTEAFF.

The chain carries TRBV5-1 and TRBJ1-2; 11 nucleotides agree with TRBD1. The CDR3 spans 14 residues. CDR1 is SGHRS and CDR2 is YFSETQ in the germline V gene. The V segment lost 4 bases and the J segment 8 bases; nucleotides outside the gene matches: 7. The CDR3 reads CASSPRDRGGGYTF. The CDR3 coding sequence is TGCGCCAGCAGCCCCCGGGACAGGGGGGGAGGCTACACCTTC.

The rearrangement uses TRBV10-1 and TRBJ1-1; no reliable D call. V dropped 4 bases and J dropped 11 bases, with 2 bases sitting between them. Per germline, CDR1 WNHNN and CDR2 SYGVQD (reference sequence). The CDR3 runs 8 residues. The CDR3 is CASSGAFF. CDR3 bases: TGCGCCAGCAGTGGGGCTTTCTTT.

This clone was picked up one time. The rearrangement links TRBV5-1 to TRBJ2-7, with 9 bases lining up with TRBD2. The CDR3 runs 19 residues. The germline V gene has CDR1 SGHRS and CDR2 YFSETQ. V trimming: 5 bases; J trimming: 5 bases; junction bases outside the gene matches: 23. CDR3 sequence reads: CASRTMGQRLAARPHEQYF. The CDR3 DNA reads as TGCGCCAGCAGGACGATGGGACAGAGACTAGCGGCGAGACCCCACGAGCAGTACTTC.

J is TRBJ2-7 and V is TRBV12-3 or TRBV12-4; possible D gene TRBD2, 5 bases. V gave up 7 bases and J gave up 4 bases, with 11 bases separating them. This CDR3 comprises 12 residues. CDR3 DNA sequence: TGTGCCAGCACGGACTCTGCGTACGAGCAGTACTTC. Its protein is CASTDSAYEQYF.

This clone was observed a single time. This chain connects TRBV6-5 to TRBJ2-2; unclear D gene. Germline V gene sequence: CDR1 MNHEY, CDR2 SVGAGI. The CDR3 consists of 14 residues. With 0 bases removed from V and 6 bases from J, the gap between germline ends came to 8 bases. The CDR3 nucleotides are TGTGCCAGCAGTTACTCTGAGCGACCCGGGGAGCTGTTTTTT. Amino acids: CASSYSERPGELFF.

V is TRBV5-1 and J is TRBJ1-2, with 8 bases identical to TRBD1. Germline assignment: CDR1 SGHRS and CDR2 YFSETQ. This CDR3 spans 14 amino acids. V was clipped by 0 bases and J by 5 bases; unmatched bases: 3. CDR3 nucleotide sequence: TGCGCCAGCAGCTTGGCGCAGGGGGCATATGGCTACACCTTC. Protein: CASSLAQGAYGYTF.

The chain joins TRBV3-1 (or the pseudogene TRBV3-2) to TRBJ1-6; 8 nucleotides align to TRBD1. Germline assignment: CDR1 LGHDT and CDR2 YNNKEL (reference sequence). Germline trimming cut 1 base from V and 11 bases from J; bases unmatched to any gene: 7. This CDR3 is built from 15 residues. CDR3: CASSQGSGGKTPLHF. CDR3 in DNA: TGTGCCAGCAGCCAAGGTTCAGGGGGCAAGACACCCCTCCACTTT.

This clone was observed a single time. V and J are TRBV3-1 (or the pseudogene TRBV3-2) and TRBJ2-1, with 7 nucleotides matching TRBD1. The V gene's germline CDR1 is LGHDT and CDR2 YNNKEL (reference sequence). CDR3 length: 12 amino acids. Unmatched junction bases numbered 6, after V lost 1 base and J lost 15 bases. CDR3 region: CASSQGEGAGFF. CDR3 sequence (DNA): TGTGCCAGCAGCCAAGGAGAGGGGGCGGGGTTCTTC.

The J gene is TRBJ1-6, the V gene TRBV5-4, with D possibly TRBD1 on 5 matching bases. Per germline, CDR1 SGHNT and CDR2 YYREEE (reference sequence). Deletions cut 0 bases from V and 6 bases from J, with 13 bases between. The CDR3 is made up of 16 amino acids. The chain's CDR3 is CASSLGQLRPNSPLHF. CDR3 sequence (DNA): TGTGCCAGCAGCTTGGGACAGCTGCGCCCTAATTCACCCCTCCACTTT. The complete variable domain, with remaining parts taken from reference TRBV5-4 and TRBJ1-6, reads ETGVTQSPTHLIKTRGQQVTLRCSSQSGHNTVSWYQQALGQGPQFIFQYYREEENGRGNFPPRFSGLQFPNYSSELNVNALELDDSALYLCASSLGQLRPNSPLHFGNGTRLTVT.

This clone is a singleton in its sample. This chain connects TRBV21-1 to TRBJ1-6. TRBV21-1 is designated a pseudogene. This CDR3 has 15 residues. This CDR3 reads CASSKGSGRTVPLHF. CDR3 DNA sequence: TGTGCCAGCAGCAAAGGTTCGGGGAGGACGGTCCCCCTCCACTTT.

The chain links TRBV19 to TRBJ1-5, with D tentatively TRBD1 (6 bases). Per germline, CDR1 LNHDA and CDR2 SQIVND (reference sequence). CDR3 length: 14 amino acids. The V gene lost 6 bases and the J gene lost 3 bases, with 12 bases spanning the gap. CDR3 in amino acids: CASSRRQVNQPQHF. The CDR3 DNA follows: TGTGCCAGTAGCAGGAGACAGGTCAATCAGCCCCAGCATTTT.

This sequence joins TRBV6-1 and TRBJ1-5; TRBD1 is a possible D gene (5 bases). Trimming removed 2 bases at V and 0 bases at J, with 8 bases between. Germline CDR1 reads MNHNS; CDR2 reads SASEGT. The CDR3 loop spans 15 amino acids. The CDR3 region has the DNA TGTGCCAGCAGTGAATTAGGGGTTAGCAATCAGCCCCAGCATTTT. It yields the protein CASSELGVSNQPQHF.

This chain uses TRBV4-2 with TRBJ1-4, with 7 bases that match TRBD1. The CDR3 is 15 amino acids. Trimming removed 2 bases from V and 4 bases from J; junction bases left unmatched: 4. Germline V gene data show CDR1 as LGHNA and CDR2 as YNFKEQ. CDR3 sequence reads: CASSQPDRSNEKLFF. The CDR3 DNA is TGTGCCAGCAGCCAACCGGACAGGAGTAATGAAAAACTGTTTTTT.

The CDR3 loop is CASSLRTSTDTQYF. As DNA, the CDR3 is TGTGCCAGTAGTCTCCGGACTAGCACAGATACGCAGTATTTT. The chain employs TRBV19 and TRBJ2-3; D is perhaps TRBD2 (5 bases). This CDR3 comprises 14 residues. Germline V lookup: CDR1 LNHDA, CDR2 SQIVND (reference sequence). Trimming took off 5 bases at V and 0 bases at J, with 9 bases between the two ends.

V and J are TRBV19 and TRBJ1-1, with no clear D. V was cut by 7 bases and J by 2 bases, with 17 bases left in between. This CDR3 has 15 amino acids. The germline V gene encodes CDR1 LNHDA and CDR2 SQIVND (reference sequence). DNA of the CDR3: TGTGCCAGTAAAACCACGGCCAACAGCAACACTGAAGCTTTCTTT. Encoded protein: CASKTTANSNTEAFF. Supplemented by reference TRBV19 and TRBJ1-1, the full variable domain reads DGGITQSPKYLFRKEGQNVTLSCEQNLNHDAMYWYRQDPGQGLRLIYYSQIVNDFQKGDIAEGYSVSREKKESFPLTVTSAQKNPTAFYLCASKTTANSNTEAFFGQGTRLTVV.

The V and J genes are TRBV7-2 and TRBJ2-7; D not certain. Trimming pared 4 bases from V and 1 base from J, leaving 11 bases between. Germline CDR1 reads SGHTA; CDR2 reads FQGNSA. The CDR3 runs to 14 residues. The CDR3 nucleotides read TGTGCCAGCAGCTCCCCGGCAGGTTCCTACGAGCAGTACTTC. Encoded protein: CASSSPAGSYEQYF.

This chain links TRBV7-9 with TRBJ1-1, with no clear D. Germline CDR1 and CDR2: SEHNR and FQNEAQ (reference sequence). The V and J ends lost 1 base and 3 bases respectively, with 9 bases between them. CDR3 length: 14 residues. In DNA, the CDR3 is TGTGCCAGCAGCTTAGTCTCTAGGGACACTGAAGCTTTCTTT. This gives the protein CASSLVSRDTEAFF. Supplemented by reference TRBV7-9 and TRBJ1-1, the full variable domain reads DTGVSQNPRHKITKRGQNVTFRCDPISEHNRLYWYRQTLGQGPEFLTYFQNEAQLEKSRLLSDRFSAERPKGSFSTLEIQRTEQGDSAMYLCASSLVSRDTEAFFGQGTRLTVV.

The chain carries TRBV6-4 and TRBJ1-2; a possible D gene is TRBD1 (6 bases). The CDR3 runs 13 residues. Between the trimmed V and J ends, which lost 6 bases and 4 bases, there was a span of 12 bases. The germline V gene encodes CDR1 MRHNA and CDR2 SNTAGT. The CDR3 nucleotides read TGTGCCAGCAGGGAGGGACAAGGCTATGGCTACACCTTC. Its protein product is CASREGQGYGYTF.

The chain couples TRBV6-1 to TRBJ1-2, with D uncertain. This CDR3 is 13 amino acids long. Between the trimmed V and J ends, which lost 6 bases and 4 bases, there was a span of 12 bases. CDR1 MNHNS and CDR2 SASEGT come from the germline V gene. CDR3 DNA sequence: TGTGCCAGCAGCCTCAGAGGTGGCTATGGCTACACCTTC. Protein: CASSLRGGYGYTF.

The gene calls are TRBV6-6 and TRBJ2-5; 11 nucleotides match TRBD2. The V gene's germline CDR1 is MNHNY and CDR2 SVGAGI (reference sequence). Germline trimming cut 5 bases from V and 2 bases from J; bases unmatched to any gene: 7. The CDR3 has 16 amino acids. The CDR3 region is CASSIRLAGRQETQYF. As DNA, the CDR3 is TGTGCCAGCAGTATCCGACTAGCGGGGAGGCAAGAGACCCAGTACTTC.